The rows below give T cell receptor beta chains drawn from one sample of a study of T cell changes during pregnancy in multiple sclerosis. TCRdb's table, derived via immunoSEQ multiplex PCR, lists solely in-frame clones and lacks some. The table shows around 53,000 clones, with roughly nine tenths occurring only once. The material was CD8+ T cells from peripheral blood mononuclear cells, obtained before pregnancy. Every receptor here comes from a female donor with multiple sclerosis, enrolled in a pregnancy study. Each CDR3 is given with its conserved first and last residue. The D gene is left open where the match is weak. Size is stated for part of the rows, as once, few or many counts, or as a class when the clone is expanded.

J gene	V gene	clone size	D gene	CDR3 DNA	CDR3 protein
TRBJ1-2	TRBV5-3	.	.	TGTGCCAGAAGCTGCCGTCGGGTATACTATGGCTACACCTTC	CARSCRRVYYGYTF
TRBJ1-3	TRBV19	.	.	TGTGCCAATATAGTCGGAAACACCATATATTTT	CANIVGNTIYF
TRBJ2-3	TRBV9	.	.	TGTGCCAGCAGCGTTGGAGGGGCGGGTACAGATACGCAGTATTTT	CASSVGGAGTDTQYF
TRBJ2-2	TRBV4-2	many	.	TGTGCCAGCAGCCAAGGACTAGAGCAGACCACCGGGGAGCTGTTTTTT	CASSQGLEQTTGELFF
TRBJ2-1	TRBV5-6	.	TRBD1	TGTGCCAGCAGCCCGGCCTTTGGACAGGGGAAAGTGCAGTTCTTC	CASSPAFGQGKVQFF
TRBJ2-1	TRBV6-1	.	.	TGTGCCAGCAGTTTCGGACAGGAGCAGTTCTTC	CASSFGQEQFF
TRBJ2-7	TRBV6-1	once	TRBD1	TGTGCCAGCAGTGACGGGACAGGGGGCCACGAGCAGTACTTC	CASSDGTGGHEQYF
TRBJ2-7	TRBV7-6	medium-sized	TRBD1	TGTGCCAGCAGCTTAGAGCCGGGACAGGGAATCTACGAGCAGTACTTC	CASSLEPGQGIYEQYF
TRBJ1-2	TRBV5-6	medium-sized	TRBD1	TGTGCCAGCAGCCAGGACAGGAACTATGGCTACACCTTC	CASSQDRNYGYTF
TRBJ1-2	TRBV6-1	.	.	TGTGCCAGCAGTGAAGTTGTGGAGGGTCTTGGAGCGGACTATGGCTACACCTTC	CASSEVVEGLGADYGYTF
TRBJ2-1	TRBV6-4	.	.	TGTGCCAGCAGTGCGGTAGCCGACTCCTACAATGAGCAGTTCTTC	CASSAVADSYNEQFF
TRBJ1-3	TRBV4-2	.	.	TGTGCCAGCAGCCAAGATCGTTGGCAATCTGGAAACACCATATATTTT	CASSQDRWQSGNTIYF
TRBJ2-1	TRBV13	.	TRBD2	TGTGCCAGCAGCTTATCCCGGGGGGGCGATAGCTCCTACAATGAGCAGTTCTTC	CASSLSRGGDSSYNEQFF
TRBJ1-3	TRBV9	.	.	TGTGCCAGCAGCTCTGGGGAGCCGGACACCATATATTTT	CASSSGEPDTIYF
TRBJ1-1	TRBV27	once	.	TGTGCCAGCAGCCCGGGTGGGTCTCCTGGAACTGAAGCTTTCTTT	CASSPGGSPGTEAFF
TRBJ2-3	TRBV7-3	.	.	TGTGCCAGCAGCTGGGGCATTTCAAGCACAGATACGCAGTATTTT	CASSWGISSTDTQYF
TRBJ2-7	TRBV27	once	.	TGTGCCAGCAGTTTCGCGCTCAAGAGCGAGCAGTACTTC	CASSFALKSEQYF
TRBJ2-7	TRBV19	.	TRBD1	TGTGCCATAGGGACAGGGAGTTACGAGCAGTACTTC	CAIGTGSYEQYF
TRBJ2-7	TRBV4-3	.	.	TGCGCCAGCAGCCTTCTTCCGGACACGCCGACCTACGAGCAGTACTTC	CASSLLPDTPTYEQYF
TRBJ1-1	TRBV4-1	.	.	TGCGCCAGCAGCCAAGGGGCGGACTTAAACACTGAAGCTTTCTTT	CASSQGADLNTEAFF
TRBJ1-3	TRBV13	.	.	TGTGCCAGCAGCGGGGCAGGGGATGGAAACACCATATATTTT	CASSGAGDGNTIYF
TRBJ1-2	TRBV6-6	.	.	TGTGCCAGCAGCCACGAGGGGGACTATGGCTACACCTTC	CASSHEGDYGYTF
TRBJ1-5	TRBV6-4	.	.	TGTGCCAGCAGGGTTGGGACACCCTGGAGCAATCAGCCCCAGCATTTT	CASRVGTPWSNQPQHF
TRBJ2-2	TRBV7-9	.	.	TGTGCCAGTGACAGGCTAACGAACACCGGGGAGCTGTTTTTT	CASDRLTNTGELFF
TRBJ1-5	TRBV4-3	.	TRBD1	TGCGCCAGCAGCCAAGATCTAACACAGGGGGCCCAGGGTCAGCCCCAGCATTTT	CASSQDLTQGAQGQPQHF
TRBJ2-3	TRBV7-6	once	TRBD2	TGTGCCAGCAGCTTAGCGGGGGGGGTAACAGATACGCAGTATTTT	CASSLAGGVTDTQYF
TRBJ1-4	TRBV9	.	.	TGTGCCAGCAGCGTAGGGGGGGGGCTTGGGGAAAAACTGTTTTTT	CASSVGGGLGEKLFF
TRBJ1-1	TRBV5-6	once	TRBD1	TGTGCCAGCAGCTTTGGGACAGGGGGTATAAGGGCTTTCTTT	CASSFGTGGIRAFF
TRBJ2-1	TRBV6-5	.	TRBD1	TGTGCCAGCAGCGTGGGACAGGAATCCTACAATGAGCAGTTCTTC	CASSVGQESYNEQFF
TRBJ1-1	TRBV19	.	.	TGTGCCAGTCGGGAGGCGGGGAACACTGAAGCTTTCTTT	CASREAGNTEAFF
TRBJ2-5	TRBV5-5	.	.	TGTGCCAGCAGACGCCCACAGGAGGAGACCCAGTACTTC	CASRRPQEETQYF
TRBJ1-1	TRBV11-2	.	.	TGTGCCAGCAGCTTAGGACTGGGAGACACTGAAGCTTTCTTT	CASSLGLGDTEAFF
TRBJ2-7	TRBV7-8	few	TRBD1	TGTGCCAGCAGCTTAGGGCAGGGGGTCCACGAGCAGTACTTC	CASSLGQGVHEQYF
TRBJ2-7	TRBV7-9	.	.	TGTGCCAGCAGCCCGAGCTACGAGCAGTACTTC	CASSPSYEQYF
TRBJ2-1	TRBV5-1	.	TRBD1	TGCGCCAGCAGCCAAGGACAGGGCAATGAGCAGTTCTTC	CASSQGQGNEQFF
TRBJ2-7	TRBV6-5	once	.	TGTGCCAGCAGTTCAATTACCCCTTGGCAGGGTGACGAGCAGTACTTC	CASSSITPWQGDEQYF
TRBJ2-7	TRBV29-1	.	.	TGCAGCGTTGACACAGGTAGCTCCTACGAGCAGTACTTC	CSVDTGSSYEQYF
TRBJ2-7	TRBV4-2	once	.	TGTGCCAGCAGTTCTACCGGGGTCGAGCAGTACTTC	CASSSTGVEQYF
TRBJ1-1	TRBV19	.	.	TGTGCCAGTAGTACAGGGCTGAACACTGAAGCTTTCTTT	CASSTGLNTEAFF
TRBJ2-3	TRBV6-4	.	.	TGTGCCAGCAGTAGGGGGTACACAGATACGCAGTATTTT	CASSRGYTDTQYF
TRBJ2-7	TRBV27	.	TRBD2	TGTGCCAGCAGCGTTGGGGGGGGGTACGAGCAGTACTTC	CASSVGGGYEQYF
TRBJ1-2	TRBV11-2	once	.	TGTGCCAGCAGCTTAGAGGCAACTAACTATGGCTACACCTTC	CASSLEATNYGYTF
TRBJ1-2	TRBV4-1	.	TRBD1	TGCGCCAGCAGCCAAGACGGCGGACAGGGGTGGTATGGCTACACCTTC	CASSQDGGQGWYGYTF
TRBJ2-3	TRBV7-6	.	TRBD2	TGTGCCAGCAGCTTATACGGGGCGGGGGCAGATACGCAGTATTTT	CASSLYGAGADTQYF